The 9 T cell receptor beta chains in this list originate from one sample, sequenced in a study of blood T cell repertoires in COVID-19. Libraries were prepared by immunoSEQ multiplex PCR; TCRdb keeps only in-frame clonotypes and omits some of them. The sample holds hundreds of thousands of clones, just over 85% seen once. Sequencing input: peripheral blood. The receptors stem from a woman under 40 with active or convalescent COVID-19.

The chain employs TRBV29-1 and TRBJ2-1; TRBD1 agrees at 8 bases. V shed 0 bases, J shed 7 bases, and the junction held 8 bases outside the gene matches. The CDR3 covers 15 residues. CDR1 is SQVTM, CDR2 ANQGSEA, per germline. The CDR3 loop is CSVEDRGDRPNEQFF. The DNA for the CDR3 is TGCAGCGTTGAAGATCGTGGGGACAGGCCAAATGAGCAGTTCTTC.

This clone was observed a single time. The chain joins TRBV21-1 to TRBJ2-1; the table assigns TRBD1, which was not confirmed against the DNA. TRBV21-1 is a listed pseudogene. The CDR3 totals 16 residues. CDR3 residues: CASSKVDRVSYNEQFF. CDR3 nucleotide sequence: TGTGCCAGCAGCAAAGTTGACAGGGTCTCCTACAATGAGCAGTTCTTC.

The chain links TRBV5-4 to TRBJ2-1, with TRBD2 matching over 13 bases. The CDR3 covers 15 residues. Germline V CDR1 and CDR2: SGHNT, YYREEE (reference sequence). The V and J ends lost 4 bases and 6 bases, in that order; junction bases with no gene match: 4. CDR3: CASSPGLAGPNEQFF. Here the CDR3 DNA reads TGTGCCAGCAGCCCGGGACTAGCGGGGCCCAATGAGCAGTTCTTC.

The rearrangement uses TRBV3-1 (or the pseudogene TRBV3-2) and TRBJ2-2; D not resolved. The CDR3 extends over 16 amino acids. V lost 0 bases and J 1 base, leaving 9 bases between the germline ends. CDR1 is LGHDT, CDR2 YNNKEL, per germline (reference sequence). The CDR3 bases are TGTGCCAGCAGCCAAGAATTCACGGGGAACACCGGGGAGCTGTTTTTT. Its protein is CASSQEFTGNTGELFF.

V usage is TRBV5-4 and J usage is TRBJ2-4, with 8 bases fitting TRBD1. After removal of 4 bases from V and 8 bases from J, the junction contained 2 bases not matched to a gene. The CDR3 has 12 amino acids. Germline V gene lookup returns CDR1 SGHNT and CDR2 YYREEE (reference sequence). In DNA form, the CDR3 reads TGTGCCAGCAGCGGACAGGGAGACATTCAGTACTTC. Protein sequence: CASSGQGDIQYF. The full variable domain, completed using reference TRBV5-4 and TRBJ2-4, is ETGVTQSPTHLIKTRGQQVTLRCSSQSGHNTVSWYQQALGQGPQFIFQYYREEENGRGNFPPRFSGLQFPNYSSELNVNALELDDSALYLCASSGQGDIQYFGAGTRLSVL.

The CDR3 DNA reads as TGTGCCAGCAGCCAAAGAAACGGGGTTACCGGGGAGCTGTTTTTT. Translating gives CASSQRNGVTGELFF. This sequence joins TRBV3-1 (or the pseudogene TRBV3-2) and TRBJ2-2; the D gene is possibly TRBD2 (5 bases). This CDR3 has 15 amino acids. Germline V lookup: CDR1 LGHDT, CDR2 YNNKEL (reference sequence). Trimming shortened V by 2 bases and J by 5 bases, and 12 bases separated the two germline ends.

The V and J genes are TRBV3-1 (or the pseudogene TRBV3-2) and TRBJ2-1, with TRBD1 identical over 9 bases. J gave up 14 bases and V 1 base, and 6 bases lay outside the gene matches. The CDR3 is 13 residues long. Germline V gene sequence: CDR1 LGHDT, CDR2 YNNKEL (reference sequence). CDR3 residues: CASSQVTGQGKFF. The CDR3 DNA sequence: TGTGCCAGCAGCCAAGTTACGGGACAGGGAAAGTTCTTC.

The chain couples TRBV5-1 to TRBJ1-2; D may be TRBD1 (5 bases). The germline V gene encodes CDR1 SGHRS and CDR2 YFSETQ. This CDR3 is built from 13 residues. The V gene lost 3 bases and the J gene lost 6 bases, with 12 bases spanning the gap. CDR3 coding DNA: TGCGCCAGCAGCTGGACCCCGGGGGATGGCTACACCTTC. This encodes CASSWTPGDGYTF.

The chain joins TRBV19 to TRBJ1-1; D possibly corresponds to TRBD1 (5 bases). This CDR3 region has 17 residues. Trimming removed 4 bases at V and 6 bases at J, with 24 bases between. Germline loops: CDR1 LNHDA, CDR2 SQIVND (reference sequence). DNA for the CDR3: TGTGCCAGTAGTACGAGGACGCCGGTATTTGTAGGGGCTGAAGCTTTCTTT. Protein product: CASSTRTPVFVGAEAFF.